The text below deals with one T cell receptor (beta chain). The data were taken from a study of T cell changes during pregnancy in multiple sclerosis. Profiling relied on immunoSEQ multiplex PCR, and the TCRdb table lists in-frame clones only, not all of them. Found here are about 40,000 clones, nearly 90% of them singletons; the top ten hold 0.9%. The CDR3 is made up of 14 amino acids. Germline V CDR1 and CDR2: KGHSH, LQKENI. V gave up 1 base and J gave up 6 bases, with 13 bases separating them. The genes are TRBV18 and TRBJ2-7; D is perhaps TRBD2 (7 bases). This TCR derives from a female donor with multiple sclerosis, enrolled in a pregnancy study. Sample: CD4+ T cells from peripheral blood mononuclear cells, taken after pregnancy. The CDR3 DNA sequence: TGTGCCAGCTCACCACAGGGGGGGGGCTTCGAGCAGTACTTC. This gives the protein CASSPQGGGFEQYF.